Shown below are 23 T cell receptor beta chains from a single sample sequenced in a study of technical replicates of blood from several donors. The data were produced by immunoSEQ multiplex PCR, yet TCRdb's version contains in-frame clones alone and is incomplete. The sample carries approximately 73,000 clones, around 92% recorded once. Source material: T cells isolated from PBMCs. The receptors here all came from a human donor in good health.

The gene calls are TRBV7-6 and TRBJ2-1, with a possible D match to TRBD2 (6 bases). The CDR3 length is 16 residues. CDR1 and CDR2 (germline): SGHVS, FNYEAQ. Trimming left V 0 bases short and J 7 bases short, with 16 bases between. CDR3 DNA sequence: TGTGCCAGCAGCTTAGCAATAGCGGTCTCCGGGAATGAGCAGTTCTTC. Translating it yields CASSLAIAVSGNEQFF.

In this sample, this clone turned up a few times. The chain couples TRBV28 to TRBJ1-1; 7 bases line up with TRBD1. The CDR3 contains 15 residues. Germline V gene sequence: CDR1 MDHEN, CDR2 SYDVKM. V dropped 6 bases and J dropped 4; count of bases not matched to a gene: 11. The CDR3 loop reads CASRLTGSYPTEAFF. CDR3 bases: TGTGCCAGCAGGTTGACAGGGTCATATCCCACTGAAGCTTTCTTT. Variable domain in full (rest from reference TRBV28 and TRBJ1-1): DVKVTQSSRYLVKRTGEKVFLECVQDMDHENMFWYRQDPGLGLRLIYFSYDVKMKEKGDIPEGYSVSREKKERFSLILESASTNQTSMYLCASRLTGSYPTEAFFGQGTRLTVV.

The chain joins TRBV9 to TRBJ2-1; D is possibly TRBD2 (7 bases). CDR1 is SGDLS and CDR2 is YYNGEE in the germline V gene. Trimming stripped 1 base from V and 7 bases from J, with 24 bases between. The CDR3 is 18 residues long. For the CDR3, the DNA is TGTGCCAGCAGCGTAAGTGGGGGAGGGGGACTCTACAGGAATGAGCAGTTCTTC. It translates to CASSVSGGGGLYRNEQFF.

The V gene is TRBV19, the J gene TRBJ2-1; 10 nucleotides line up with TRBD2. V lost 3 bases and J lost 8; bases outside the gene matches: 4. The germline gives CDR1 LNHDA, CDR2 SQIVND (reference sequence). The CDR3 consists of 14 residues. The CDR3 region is CASSMGLAWDEQFF. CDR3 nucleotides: TGTGCCAGTAGTATGGGACTAGCGTGGGATGAGCAGTTCTTC.

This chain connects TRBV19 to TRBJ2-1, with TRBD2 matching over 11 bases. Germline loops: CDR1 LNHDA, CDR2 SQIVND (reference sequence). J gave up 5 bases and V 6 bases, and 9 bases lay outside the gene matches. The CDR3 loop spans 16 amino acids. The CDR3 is CASSPKRLAGHNEQFF. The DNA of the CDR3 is TGTGCCAGTAGCCCAAAAAGACTAGCGGGACACAATGAGCAGTTCTTC.

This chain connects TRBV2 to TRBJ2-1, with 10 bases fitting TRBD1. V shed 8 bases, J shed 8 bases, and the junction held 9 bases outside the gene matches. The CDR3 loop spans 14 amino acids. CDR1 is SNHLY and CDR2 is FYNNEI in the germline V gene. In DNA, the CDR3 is TGTGCCAGCTACCCCGGGACAGGGGATTATGAGCAGTTCTTC. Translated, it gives CASYPGTGDYEQFF. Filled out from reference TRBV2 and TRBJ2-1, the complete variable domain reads EPEVTQTPSHQVTQMGQEVILRCVPISNHLYFYWYRQILGQKVEFLVSFYNNEISEKSEIFDDQFSVERPDGSNFTLKIRSTKLEDSAMYFCASYPGTGDYEQFFGPGTRLTVL.

The CDR3 bases are TGTGCCAGCAACTCGGGGGGGTCTGGAAACACCATATATTTT. It is translated as CASNSGGSGNTIYF. J is TRBJ1-3 and V is TRBV2; tentatively, D is TRBD1 (5 bases). V was shortened by 7 bases and J by 1 base, with 11 bases between the two germline ends. The germline V gene encodes CDR1 SNHLY and CDR2 FYNNEI. CDR3 length: 14 residues. The variable domain in full, with the rest retrieved from reference TRBV2 and TRBJ1-3, is EPEVTQTPSHQVTQMGQEVILRCVPISNHLYFYWYRQILGQKVEFLVSFYNNEISEKSEIFDDQFSVERPDGSNFTLKIRSTKLEDSAMYFCASNSGGSGNTIYFGEGSWLTVV.

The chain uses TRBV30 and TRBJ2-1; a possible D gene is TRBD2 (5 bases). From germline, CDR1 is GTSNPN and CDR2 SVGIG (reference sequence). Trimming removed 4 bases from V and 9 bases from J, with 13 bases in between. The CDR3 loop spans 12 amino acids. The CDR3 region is CAWTRRSGEQFF. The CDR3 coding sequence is TGTGCCTGGACCAGGAGGTCCGGTGAGCAGTTCTTC. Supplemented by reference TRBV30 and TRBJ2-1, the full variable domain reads SQTIHQWPATLVQPVGSPLSLECTVEGTSNPNLYWYRQAAGRGLQLLFYSVGIGQISSEVPQNLSASRPQDRQFILSSKKLLLSDSGFYLCAWTRRSGEQFFGPGTRLTVL.

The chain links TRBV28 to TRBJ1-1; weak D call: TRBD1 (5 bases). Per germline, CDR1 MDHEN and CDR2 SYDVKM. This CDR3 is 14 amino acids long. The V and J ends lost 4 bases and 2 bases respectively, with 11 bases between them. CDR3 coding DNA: TGTGCCAGCAGTTCCTACAGGATTAACACTGAAGCTTTCTTT. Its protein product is CASSSYRINTEAFF.

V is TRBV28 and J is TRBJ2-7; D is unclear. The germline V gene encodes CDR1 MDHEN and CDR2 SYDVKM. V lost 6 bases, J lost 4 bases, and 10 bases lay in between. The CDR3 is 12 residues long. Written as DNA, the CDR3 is TGTGCCAGCAGCCCACGAGAATACGAGCAGTACTTC. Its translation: CASSPREYEQYF.

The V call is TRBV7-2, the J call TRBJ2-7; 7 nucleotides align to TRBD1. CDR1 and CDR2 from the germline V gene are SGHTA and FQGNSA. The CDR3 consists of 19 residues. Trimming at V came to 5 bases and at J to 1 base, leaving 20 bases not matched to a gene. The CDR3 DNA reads TGTGCCAGCAGCCTTCTGTTCAGACGCGGCCCGGACAGGTCCTACGAGCAGTACTTC. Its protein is CASSLLFRRGPDRSYEQYF. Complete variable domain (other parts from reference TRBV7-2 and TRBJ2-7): GAGVSQSPSNKVTEKGKDVELRCDPISGHTALYWYRQSLGQGLEFLIYFQGNSAPDKSGLPSDRFSAERTGGSVSTLTIQRTQQEDSAVYLCASSLLFRRGPDRSYEQYFGPGTRLTVT.

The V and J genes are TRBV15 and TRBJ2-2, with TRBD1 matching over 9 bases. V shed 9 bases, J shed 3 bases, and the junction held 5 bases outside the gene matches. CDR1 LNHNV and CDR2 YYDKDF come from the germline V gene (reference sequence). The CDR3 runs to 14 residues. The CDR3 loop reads CATGQGFDTGELFF. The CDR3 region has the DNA TGTGCCACTGGACAGGGGTTCGACACCGGGGAGCTGTTTTTT. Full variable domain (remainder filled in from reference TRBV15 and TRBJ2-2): DAMVIQNPRYQVTQFGKPVTLSCSQTLNHNVMYWYQQKSSQAPKLLFHYYDKDFNNEADTPDNFQSRRPNTSFCFLDIRSPGLGDTAMYLCATGQGFDTGELFFGEGSRLTVL.

The CDR3 is CASSATRLRSGANVLTF. DNA of the CDR3: TGTGCCAGCAGTGCCACCCGACTGCGCTCTGGGGCCAACGTCCTGACTTTC. V gene TRBV6-1 combines with J gene TRBJ2-6; D gene ambiguous. The germline V gene encodes CDR1 MNHNS and CDR2 SASEGT. Deletions cut 4 bases from V and 0 bases from J, with 13 bases between. The CDR3 is made up of 17 amino acids.

CDR3 DNA sequence: TGCGCCAGCAGCTTCGGGGCAGGGGGCTTCAATGAGCAGTTCTTC. It is translated as CASSFGAGGFNEQFF. The chain employs TRBV5-1 and TRBJ2-1, with 8 bases aligning to TRBD1. Germline CDR1 is SGHRS and CDR2 is YFSETQ. The CDR3 consists of 15 residues. With 2 bases clipped from V and 6 bases from J, the junction kept 7 bases outside the gene matches.

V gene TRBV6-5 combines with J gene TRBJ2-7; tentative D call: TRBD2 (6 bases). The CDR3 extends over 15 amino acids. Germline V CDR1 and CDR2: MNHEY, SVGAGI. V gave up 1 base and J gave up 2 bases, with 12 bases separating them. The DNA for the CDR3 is TGTGCCAGCAGTTACTATGGGGGAGGCCCCTACGAGCAGTACTTC. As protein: CASSYYGGGPYEQYF.

The CDR3 is CASTPRQGGYNEQFF. CDR3 sequence (DNA): TGTGCCAGCACCCCTCGGCAGGGTGGCTACAATGAGCAGTTCTTC. The V and J genes are TRBV7-9 and TRBJ2-1; possibly TRBD1 for D (5 bases). In germline, CDR1 is SEHNR, CDR2 FQNEAQ (reference sequence). V was pared by 7 bases and J by 3 bases, with 16 bases between. The CDR3 runs 15 residues.

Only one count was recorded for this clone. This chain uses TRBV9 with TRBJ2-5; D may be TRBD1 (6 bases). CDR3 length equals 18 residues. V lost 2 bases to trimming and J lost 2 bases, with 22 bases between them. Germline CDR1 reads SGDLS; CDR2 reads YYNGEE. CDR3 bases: TGTGCCAGCAGCGTCGCCCTCCGCCGAACAGGGCAACAAGAGACCCAGTACTTC. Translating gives CASSVALRRTGQQETQYF.

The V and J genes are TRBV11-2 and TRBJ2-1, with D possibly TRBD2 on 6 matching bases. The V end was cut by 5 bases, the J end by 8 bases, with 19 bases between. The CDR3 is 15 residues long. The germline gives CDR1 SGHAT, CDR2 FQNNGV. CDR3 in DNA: TGTGCCAGCAGCATAAGGGCGGTATCGGGAGATGAGCAGTTCTTC. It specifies CASSIRAVSGDEQFF.

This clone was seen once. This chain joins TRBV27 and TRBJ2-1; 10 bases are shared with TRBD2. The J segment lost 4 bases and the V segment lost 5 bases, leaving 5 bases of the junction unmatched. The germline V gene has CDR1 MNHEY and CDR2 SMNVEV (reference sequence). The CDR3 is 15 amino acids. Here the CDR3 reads CASSLASGRYNEQFF. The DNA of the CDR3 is TGTGCCAGCAGTCTTGCTAGCGGGAGATACAATGAGCAGTTCTTC.

CDR3 protein: CSAGSSWTQYF. CDR3 DNA: TGCAGTGCTGGGAGTTCGTGGACCCAGTACTTC. The V and J genes are TRBV20-1 and TRBJ2-5; tentative D call: TRBD2 (5 bases). Per the germline V gene, CDR1 is DFQATT and CDR2 is SNEGSKA (reference sequence). The germline V and J ends were trimmed by 5 bases and 7 bases, with 11 bases remaining between them. The CDR3 runs 11 residues.

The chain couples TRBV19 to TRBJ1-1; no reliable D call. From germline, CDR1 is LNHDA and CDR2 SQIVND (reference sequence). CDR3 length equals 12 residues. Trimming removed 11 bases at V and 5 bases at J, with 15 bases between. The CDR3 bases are TGTGCCGTCGACATTACCGGTACTGAAGCTTTCTTT. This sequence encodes CAVDITGTEAFF.

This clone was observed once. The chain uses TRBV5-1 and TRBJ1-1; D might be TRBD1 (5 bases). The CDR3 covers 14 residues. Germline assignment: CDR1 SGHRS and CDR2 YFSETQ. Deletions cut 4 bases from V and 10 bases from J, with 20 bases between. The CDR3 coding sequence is TGCGCCAGCAGCCCAGGAAGGGATAGCGGGGGAGCTTTCTTT. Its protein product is CASSPGRDSGGAFF.

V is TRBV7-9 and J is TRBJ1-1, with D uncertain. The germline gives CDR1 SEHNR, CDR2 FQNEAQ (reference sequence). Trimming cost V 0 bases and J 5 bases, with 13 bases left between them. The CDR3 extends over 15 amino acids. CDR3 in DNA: TGTGCCAGCAGCTTAGCGCTAATTAAGAAAACTGAAGCTTTCTTT. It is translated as CASSLALIKKTEAFF.